The TCR beta chain under discussion was sequenced for a study of blood T cell repertoires in COVID-19. The wider study: Acute and convalescent COVID-19 samples came from the United States, Italy and Spain.

Original analysis: Estimation of nucleated cell counts relied on the amplification of reference gene primers. Only in-frame clones appear in the TCRdb table, and some are missing; sequencing was by immunoSEQ multiplex PCR. The D gene and trimming were derived from the DNA, and the V and J assignments and clone size from that table. Altogether tens of thousands of clones are present, around 88% being singletons, with the ten largest covering more than 4.5%. The CDR3 spans 14 residues. Germline values: CDR1 SGHAT, CDR2 FQNNGV. Trimming removed 3 bases at V and 1 base at J, with 9 bases between. This clone was seen only once.

Source material: peripheral blood. This chain links TRBV11-2 with TRBJ1-1; D remains unclear. The source of this sequence is a man between 60 and 75 years old with acute or convalescent COVID-19. This CDR3 is CASSFLSSNTEAFF. CDR3 in DNA: TGTGCCAGCAGCTTCCTATCATCGAACACTGAAGCTTTCTTT.